The source of this T cell receptor beta chain is a study of blood T cell repertoires in COVID-19. Whole-study context: COVID-19 samples collected from the United States, Italy and Spain covered acute and convalescent phases. T cells, B-cell-depleted T cells, or PBMCs provided the cDNA or gDNA that served as material.

V was pared by 0 bases and J by 3 bases, with 11 bases between. The germline CDR1 and CDR2 sequences are SGHRS and YFSETQ. This CDR3 has 15 residues. Clones were sequenced by immunoSEQ multiplex PCR, and TCRdb holds only the in-frame ones, with some missing. Among approximately 75,000 clones listed, approximately 90% were seen once. Sequencing input: peripheral blood. This TCR derives from a man aged 55 to 70 with acute or convalescent COVID-19. The rearrangement links TRBV5-1 to TRBJ2-3, with a possible D match to TRBD2 (5 bases). DNA for the CDR3: TGCGCCAGCAGCTTGGCCTTCGGCGGGACAGATACGCAGTATTTT. Its translation is CASSLAFGGTDTQYF.